This T cell receptor (beta chain) was obtained from a study of T cells in Graves' hyperthyroidism and ophthalmopathy. Notes on the study in general: Blood also carried most thyroid clonotypes expanded above 0.001.

No ophthalmopathy progression within 18 months constituted stable Graves' hyperthyroidism. PBMCs were collected from a roughly 10 ml volume of fresh peripheral blood. This clonotype has just a few counts. Antigen specificity is unknown. Regions amplified from RNA transcripts were the TCR beta CDR3 regions. The HTBI primer set served for first-round RT-PCR of the TCR CDR3. MiXCR, applied by TCRdb to the multiplex PCR reads, yields one record per CDR3 protein. The data show 600,000 to 800,000 distinct CDR3 sequences, with about 35% seen just once and less than 35% held by the top ten. V gave up 0 bases and J gave up 5 bases; unmatched junction bases: 9. CDR1 SGHTA and CDR2 FQGNSA come from the germline V gene. There are 18 residues in the CDR3.

The sample taken for sequencing was blood. This sequence was found in a woman between 35 and 50 years old with Graves' hyperthyroidism. V gene TRBV7-2 combines with J gene TRBJ2-2, with 10 bases lining up with TRBD2. For the CDR3, the DNA is TGTGCCAGCAGCTTAGCGGAAGCGGGAGGGCCCGTTACCGGGGAGCTGTTTTTT. It specifies CASSLAEAGGPVTGELFF. Filled out from reference TRBV7-2 and TRBJ2-2, the complete variable domain reads GAGVSQSPSNKVTEKGKDVELRCDPISGHTALYWYRQSLGQGLEFLIYFQGNSAPDKSGLPSDRFSAERTGGSVSTLTIQRTQQEDSAVYLCASSLAEAGGPVTGELFFGEGSRLTVL.